The clone carrying this TCR beta chain was observed a few times. V shed 0 bases, J shed 0 bases, and the junction held 5 bases outside the gene matches. The CDR3 loop spans 18 amino acids. Per germline, CDR1 LGHNA and CDR2 YSLEER. For the second PCR, which ran for about 7 to 11 cycles, a sample-barcoded 5' primer and a J-beta primer mix were used. From the 5' RACE reads, TCRdb called clonotypes with MiXCR, one entry per CDR3 protein. Of about 1 million distinct CDR3 sequences in the sample, around 25% were seen once. The source of the sample is a study of blood T cells in healthy people across ages. This same sample was also taken into another study, of T cells of mothers and their children. That publication notes: Related mother-child pairs shared marginally more repertoire than unrelated pairs, though not significantly. The authors found no persistent microchimeric T cell clones.

This clonotype originated in a girl aged 2-10 years in good health. What was sequenced was blood. The chain carries TRBV4-3 and TRBJ2-7, with 13 bases that match TRBD2. The CDR3 DNA reads TGCGCCAGCAGCCAAGATTGGACTAGCGGGGGCATCTCCTACGAGCAGTACTTC. Protein: CASSQDWTSGGISYEQYF.